This T cell receptor beta chain came from a study of T cells after yellow fever vaccination. Study context: SMART-Seq v4 Ultra Low Input prepared the low-cell-number fractions.

General study points: Reappearance after the booster was seen for most primary-vaccination clones, at 95% to 97% CD4 and more than 80% CD8.

TCRdb ran MiXCR on the 5' RACE reads and lists one entry per CDR3 protein. The sample consists of roughly 400,000 distinct CDR3 sequences, roughly 20% of them appearing once. The CDR3 extends over 13 amino acids. Per the germline V gene, CDR1 is MNHEY and CDR2 is SMNVEV (reference sequence). V lost 6 bases and J lost 8, with 14 bases in between. About this clonotype: The target antigen is unknown.

Sequenced material: PBMCs, taken before the yellow fever booster vaccination. The chain couples TRBV27 to TRBJ1-5, with D unresolved. The receptor was isolated from a man younger than 35 who received the YFV17D yellow fever vaccine. The CDR3 spells CASRMSVAEPQHF. The CDR3 DNA reads TGTGCCAGCAGAATGTCGGTTGCGGAGCCCCAGCATTTT.